This TCR beta chain was sequenced for a study of blood T cell repertoires in COVID-19. Study-level information: PBMCs, B-cell-depleted T cells, or T cells were the source of the cDNA or gDNA that made up the material.

In the study's own analysis: Estimation of nucleated cell counts was performed using reference gene primer amplification. Generated by immunoSEQ multiplex PCR, the TCRdb table keeps only in-frame clones and is missing some. Clone size and V and J calls were adopted from that table, with D and trimming inferred from the DNA. The table shows roughly 210,000 clones, with around 84% occurring only once. Trimming removed 3 bases at V and 4 bases at J, with 11 bases between. Germline-derived CDR1 and CDR2 are SGDLS and YYNGEE. There are 15 residues in the CDR3. What was sequenced was peripheral blood. V gene TRBV9 combines with J gene TRBJ1-6; TRBD1 might be the D (5 bases). The clonotype was recovered from a woman older than 75 with COVID-19, enrolled during active disease. The CDR3 region has the DNA TGTGCCAGCAGCGCTTCATCAGGGTATAATTCACCCCTCCACTTT. Translation gives CASSASSGYNSPLHF.